Listed below are T cell receptor beta chains from one sample, sequenced in a study of cytomegalovirus exposure and HLA in healthy donors. The table came from immunoSEQ multiplex PCR; TCRdb's copy has only in-frame clones and leaves some out. This sample has just under 150,000 clones, with roughly 80% found just once. Sequencing was done on a sample of PBMCs. Every receptor here comes from a woman in her 30s in good health and CMV-seronegative. Both conserved end residues are part of each CDR3. D genes are given only for firm matches. Size tells how often a clone was seen (once, few, many) or the class of an expanded clone, and some rows leave it out.

len	v_gene	j_gene	abundance	d_gene	CDR3nt	CDR3aa
15	TRBV7-3	TRBJ2-5	NA	TRBD1	TGTGCCAGCAGCTTAGGCCTTCGACAGGGGGAGACCCAGTACTTC	CASSLGLRQGETQYF
15	TRBV4-1	TRBJ1-1	few	NA	TGCGCCAGCAGCCAAGGCGAAGCTTCGGGCACTGAAGCTTTCTTT	CASSQGEASGTEAFF
17	TRBV15	TRBJ2-3	NA	NA	TGTGCCACCAGCACCACCGGGACTTCCAGGAGCACAGATACGCAGTATTTT	CATSTTGTSRSTDTQYF
14	TRBV5-1	TRBJ1-5	NA	TRBD1	TGCGCCAGCAGCTTCACAGGGGGAGGTCAGCCCCAGCATTTT	CASSFTGGGQPQHF
15	TRBV6-4	TRBJ2-3	NA	TRBD2	TGTGCCAGCAGTACCGGGACTAGTGACTCAGATACGCAGTATTTT	CASSTGTSDSDTQYF
14	TRBV29-1	TRBJ2-2	NA	NA	TGCAGCGTGGGGCAGGGCGGAAACACCGGGGAGCTGTTTTTT	CSVGQGGNTGELFF
16	TRBV19	TRBJ1-4	NA	NA	TGTGCCAGTAGTATTCTGAGACAGAGGAGTAATGAAAAACTGTTTTTT	CASSILRQRSNEKLFF
19	TRBV7-9	TRBJ1-2	NA	NA	TGTGCCAGCAGCTTACCACCTTCTGGTACAGGGCCGGTTAACTATGGCTACACCTTC	CASSLPPSGTGPVNYGYTF
14	TRBV7-2	TRBJ1-2	NA	TRBD1	TGTGCCAGCAGCTTAGCCGGGACAGGGAATGGCTACACCTTC	CASSLAGTGNGYTF
15	TRBV9	TRBJ2-1	NA	TRBD2	TGTGCCAGCAGCGTCCTAGCGGGGGCCTACAATGAGCAGTTCTTC	CASSVLAGAYNEQFF
16	TRBV18	TRBJ2-7	NA	TRBD2	TGTGCCAGCTCACCACCCGCGGGGGGGGCCGGCCACGAGCAGTACTTC	CASSPPAGGAGHEQYF
15	TRBV4-3	TRBJ1-2	NA	TRBD1	TGCGCCAGCAGCCAGGTACAGGGGGCTGAAGTTGGCTACACCTTC	CASSQVQGAEVGYTF
13	TRBV4-3	TRBJ2-7	NA	NA	TGCGCCAGCAGCCAAGATAGGGGGATCGCGCAGTACTTC	CASSQDRGIAQYF
13	TRBV19	TRBJ1-6	once	NA	TGTGCCAGTAGTATAGATCTTATTTCACCCCTCCACTTT	CASSIDLISPLHF
14	TRBV5-1	TRBJ1-2	NA	TRBD1	TGCGCCAGCAGCTTGGGACAGGGGGACTATGGCTACACCTTC	CASSLGQGDYGYTF
16	TRBV7-9	TRBJ2-3	NA	TRBD2	TGTGCCAGCAGCTTAGCCCAGACTAGCGGGACAGATACGCAGTATTTT	CASSLAQTSGTDTQYF
15	TRBV10-3	TRBJ2-2	NA	TRBD1	TGTGCCATCAGTGAGTCAGGGGGCCGGACCGGGGAGCTGTTTTTT	CAISESGGRTGELFF
15	TRBV6-1	TRBJ2-7	NA	TRBD1	TGTGCCAGCAGTGGGTCTAGGGGGCTCGGCCACGAGCAGTACTTC	CASSGSRGLGHEQYF
14	TRBV6-6	TRBJ1-1	once	NA	TGTGCCAGCAGTTACTCGGGGCTGGACACTGAAGCTTTCTTT	CASSYSGLDTEAFF
14	TRBV10-2	TRBJ1-5	NA	TRBD1	TGCGCCAGCAGTCGGACAGGCAACAATCAGCCCCAGCATTTT	CASSRTGNNQPQHF
14	TRBV6-4	TRBJ2-3	many	TRBD2	TGTGCCAGCAGTCTAGCGGGAGAAACAGATACGCAGTATTTT	CASSLAGETDTQYF
16	TRBV7-9	TRBJ2-3	NA	NA	TGTTCCAGCAGCTATCGCACAGGTATAGACACAGATACGCAGTATTTT	CSSSYRTGIDTDTQYF
16	TRBV18	TRBJ1-3	NA	NA	TGTGCCAGCTCACCACCGGTCGCGGTCTCTGGAAACACCATATATTTT	CASSPPVAVSGNTIYF
17	TRBV4-1	TRBJ2-5	NA	TRBD1	TGCGCCAGCAGCCAAGAACACGCGGGACAGGGGATCGAGACCCAGTACTTC	CASSQEHAGQGIETQYF
17	TRBV2	TRBJ2-3	NA	NA	TGTGCCAGCAGTGAACCCTTGGTGACTAACTCCGGAGATACGCAGTATTTT	CASSEPLVTNSGDTQYF
15	TRBV6-1	TRBJ2-2	NA	TRBD2	TGTGCCAGCAGTAGAACGCGGGGGGGCCCCGGGGAGCTGTTTTTT	CASSRTRGGPGELFF
13	TRBV19	TRBJ1-2	NA	NA	TGTGCCAGTAGTACACAGGGAACCTATGGCTACACCTTC	CASSTQGTYGYTF
13	TRBV4-1	TRBJ1-1	NA	TRBD1	TGCGCCAGCAGCGACAGGGGATTGAGTGAAGCTTTCTTT	CASSDRGLSEAFF
17	TRBV7-2	TRBJ2-6	NA	TRBD2	TGTGCCAGCAGCCTGGGACTAGCTCGATCTGGGGCCAACGTCCTGACTTTC	CASSLGLARSGANVLTF
15	TRBV9	TRBJ2-7	NA	TRBD2	TGTGCCAGCAGCGCCGACATGGGAGGGCCCTACGAGCAGTACTTC	CASSADMGGPYEQYF
15	TRBV19	TRBJ2-1	NA	NA	TGTGCCAGTGAACCCCCAGGGTCTGGATACAATGAGCAGTTCTTC	CASEPPGSGYNEQFF
14	TRBV6-5	TRBJ1-6	NA	NA	TGTGCCAGCACCCGGGACATCTCGAATTCACCCCTCCACTTT	CASTRDISNSPLHF
18	TRBV4-2	TRBJ2-1	few	NA	TGTGCCAGCAGCCAAGATCGGTTTCGAACCTCGTTATTTGGTGAGCAGTTCTTC	CASSQDRFRTSLFGEQFF
15	TRBV7-9	TRBJ1-1	NA	NA	TGTTCCAGCAGCTTTTATGAGACAGCTAACACTGAAGCTTTCTTT	CSSSFYETANTEAFF
14	TRBV30	TRBJ2-7	NA	NA	TGTGCCTGGAGTGGACAGGCCTGGGCCTACGAGCAGTACTTC	CAWSGQAWAYEQYF
16	TRBV5-4	TRBJ1-2	NA	TRBD1	TGTGCCAGCAGCGCCCAACCCGGACAGGGGAACTATGGCTACACCTTC	CASSAQPGQGNYGYTF
14	TRBV11-1	TRBJ2-3	NA	TRBD2	TGTGCCAGCAGCTCTCGGGAGGGCCGAGATACGCAGTATTTT	CASSSREGRDTQYF
14	TRBV7-8	TRBJ2-7	NA	TRBD2	TGTGCCAGCAGCTTGACCGCGGGGGGTAACGAGCAGTACTTC	CASSLTAGGNEQYF
14	TRBV14	TRBJ1-1	NA	NA	TGTGCCAGCAGCCAAGAGAGAACAGGGCTGGAAGCTTTCTTT	CASSQERTGLEAFF
13	TRBV5-4	TRBJ2-7	NA	NA	TGTGCCAGCAGCTTGGACAGATCCTACGAGCAGTACTTC	CASSLDRSYEQYF
12	TRBV5-1	TRBJ2-7	NA	NA	TGCGCCAGCAGCTTGGTCGGGGGCGAGCAGTACTTC	CASSLVGGEQYF
16	TRBV4-3	TRBJ2-7	NA	TRBD2	TGCGCCAGCAGCCAAGGCCAAGCGGGGGCGACCTACGAGCAGTACTTC	CASSQGQAGATYEQYF
13	TRBV9	TRBJ2-6	NA	NA	TGTGCCAGCAGGTCATCTGGGGCCAACGTCCTGACTTTC	CASRSSGANVLTF
15	TRBV5-4	TRBJ2-2	once	TRBD1	TGTGCCAGCAGCCCTAACAGGGGGCGGTCCGGGGAGCTGTTTTTT	CASSPNRGRSGELFF
15	TRBV11-2	TRBJ2-7	NA	TRBD2	TGTGCCAGCAGCTTAGATTCATCTAGCGGATACGAGCAGTACTTC	CASSLDSSSGYEQYF
15	TRBV5-8	TRBJ1-3	NA	NA	TGTGCCAGCAGCTTGGGGACAGTCTCTGGAAACACCATATATTTT	CASSLGTVSGNTIYF
15	TRBV5-1	TRBJ1-6	once	NA	TGCGCCAGCAGCTTATGGAGGGGAGGTAATTCACCCCTCCACTTT	CASSLWRGGNSPLHF
15	TRBV7-2	TRBJ2-7	NA	TRBD1	TGTGCCAGCAGGCGAGGACAGGGGAGCTCCTACGAGCAGTACTTC	CASRRGQGSSYEQYF
17	TRBV14	TRBJ2-2	NA	TRBD2	TGTGCCAGCAGCTCCTGGACTAGCGGGAGCTTGGCCGGGGAGCTGTTTTTT	CASSSWTSGSLAGELFF
18	TRBV7-2	TRBJ2-3	NA	NA	TGTGCCAGCAGCTTAAGTGGAATCGCGGGGCTGGCCACAGATACGCAGTATTTT	CASSLSGIAGLATDTQYF